The 5 T cell receptor beta chains reported below all come from one sample, sequenced in a study of blood T cell repertoires in COVID-19. The protocol was immunoSEQ multiplex PCR, while the TCRdb copy is restricted to in-frame clones and leaves out a portion. This sample carries 40,000 to 45,000 clones, about 90% of them seen once, and the ten largest clones take about 9.2%. Sequencing was performed on peripheral blood. These receptors came from a man in his fifties with active COVID-19.

The chain combines TRBV3-1 (or the pseudogene TRBV3-2) with TRBJ2-7; D is possibly TRBD2 (5 bases). Trimming shortened V by 4 bases and J by 4 bases, and 20 bases separated the two germline ends. Germline V gene data show CDR1 as LGHDT and CDR2 as YNNKEL (reference sequence). This CDR3 region has 16 residues. CDR3 sequence (DNA): TGTGCCAGCAGCCGTTCGGCCATGGACGGGGAGTACGAGCAGTACTTC. Amino acids: CASSRSAMDGEYEQYF.

The chain uses TRBV10-3 and TRBJ2-1; D uncertain. Trimming removed 8 bases from V and 8 bases from J, with 13 bases in between. The length of the CDR3 is 12 residues. Germline CDR1 and CDR2: ENHRY and SYGVKD. DNA for the CDR3: TGTGCCATCGGCGAGCGTCTCGATGAGCAGTTCTTC. As protein: CAIGERLDEQFF.

The V call is TRBV24-1, the J call TRBJ2-7; 12 bases match TRBD2. The J segment lost 3 bases and the V segment lost 5 bases, leaving 10 bases of the junction unmatched. There are 17 residues in the CDR3. Germline CDR1 reads KGHDR; CDR2 reads SFDVKD. This CDR3 reads CATSGPLAGGPVYEQYF. In DNA form, the CDR3 reads TGTGCCACCAGTGGCCCCCTAGCGGGAGGGCCGGTCTACGAGCAGTACTTC.

The genes are TRBV28 and TRBJ2-3, with D tentatively TRBD1 (6 bases). V lost 8 bases, J lost 0 bases, and 15 bases lay in between. Germline loops: CDR1 MDHEN, CDR2 SYDVKM. The CDR3 sequence is 15 residues long. This CDR3 reads CASAKRGFSTDTQYF. For the CDR3, the DNA is TGTGCCAGCGCTAAAAGGGGGTTTAGCACAGATACGCAGTATTTT.

The gene calls are TRBV10-3 and TRBJ2-7; 12 bases are a match to TRBD2. The CDR3 is made up of 14 amino acids. V trimming: 4 bases; J trimming: 6 bases; junction bases outside the gene matches: 4. Germline assignment: CDR1 ENHRY and CDR2 SYGVKD. This CDR3 is CAISGLAGGTEQYF. The CDR3 DNA follows: TGTGCCATCAGTGGGCTAGCGGGAGGGACCGAGCAGTACTTC.